Listed below are T cell receptor beta chains from one sample, sequenced in a study of human T cells and chemical hapten exposure. MiXCR, applied by TCRdb to the RACE reads, yields one record per CDR3 protein. The data contain roughly 120,000 distinct CDR3 sequences, roughly 13% of them singletons. The material was whole blood, obtained in connection with sensitization to the hapten diphenylcyclopropenone (DPC). The receptor source for this set is a man younger than 35 with alopecia areata. Some clones in this sample may be carry-over from other donors' samples. CDR3s include the opening cysteine and the closing phenylalanine or tryptophan. The D gene is left open where the match is weak. Rows may omit the clone size; those that give it use once, few, many or a size class.

d_gene,abundance,j_gene,v_gene,len,CDR3aa,CDR3nt
-,few,TRBJ1-1,TRBV28,13,CASSPGVATEAFF,TGTGCCAGCAGTCCAGGGGTTGCCACTGAAGCTTTCTTT
-,-,TRBJ2-5,TRBV3-1,14,CASSQDTAIETQYF,TGTGCCAGCAGCCAAGATACAGCTATTGAGACCCAGTACTTC
-,many,TRBJ1-1,TRBV20-1,15,CSAREFRELNTEAFF,TGCAGTGCGAGAGAGTTCCGAGAGTTGAACACTGAAGCTTTCTTT
TRBD2,few,TRBJ2-3,TRBV6-1,11,CASRGGGTQYF,TGTGCCAGCCGGGGGGGTGGTACGCAGTATTTT
-,few,TRBJ1-1,TRBV6-5,12,CASSAQNQRAFF,TGTGCCAGCAGTGCCCAAAATCAGCGAGCTTTCTTT
TRBD1,-,TRBJ2-7,TRBV10-3,13,CAISPGQGYEQYF,TGTGCCATCAGCCCGGGACAGGGTTACGAGCAGTACTTC
-,many,TRBJ2-5,TRBV29-1,12,CSLTSSGETQYF,TGCAGCCTAACTAGTTCCGGAGAGACCCAGTACTTC
-,-,TRBJ2-7,TRBV6-6,13,CASSPLVPYEQYF,TGTGCCAGCAGCCCCCTCGTGCCCTACGAGCAGTACTTC
TRBD2,few,TRBJ2-1,TRBV7-2,15,CASSPLRLAGNEQFF,TGTGCCAGCAGCCCCCTCCGACTAGCGGGCAATGAGCAGTTCTTC
TRBD1,-,TRBJ1-2,TRBV6-2/TRBV6-3,15,CASSSPQDRRDGYTF,TGTGCCAGCAGTTCACCCCAGGACAGGAGAGATGGCTACACCTTC
-,-,TRBJ2-5,TRBV5-1,15,CASRRGLGGGETQYF,TGCGCCAGCAGACGGGGACTAGGGGGCGGCGAGACCCAGTACTTC
TRBD1,few,TRBJ2-1,TRBV19,15,CASSITGQGGNEQFF,TGTGCCAGTAGTATAACCGGACAGGGAGGCAATGAGCAGTTCTTC
TRBD2,-,TRBJ2-2,TRBV7-6,18,CASSFRLAGRFTTGELFF,TGTGCCAGCAGCTTCCGACTAGCGGGCCGCTTTACTACCGGGGAGCTGTTTTTT
TRBD1,many,TRBJ1-1,TRBV12-3/TRBV12-4,14,CASSPGQVSTEAFF,TGTGCCAGCAGCCCGGGACAGGTTAGCACTGAAGCTTTCTTT
-,few,TRBJ2-2,TRBV6-5,16,CASSYFQTGGAGELFF,TGTGCCAGCAGTTATTTCCAGACAGGAGGAGCCGGGGAGCTGTTTTTT
-,few,TRBJ2-7,TRBV28,16,CASSAADRTISYEQYF,TGTGCCAGCAGCGCGGCGGACCGTACTATCTCCTACGAGCAGTACTTC
-,-,TRBJ1-6,TRBV11-2,14,CASSYIVLNSPLHF,TGTGCCAGCAGTTATATAGTCCTGAATTCACCCCTCCACTTT
-,many,TRBJ1-1,TRBV20-1,12,CSSILGNTEAFF,TGCAGTTCTATACTGGGAAACACTGAAGCTTTCTTT
TRBD1,-,TRBJ2-4,TRBV19,15,CASSALGQGKNIQYF,TGTGCCAGTAGTGCCCTAGGACAGGGCAAAAACATTCAGTACTTC
-,few,TRBJ1-1,TRBV18,13,CASSEGGATEAFF,TGTGCCAGCTCAGAGGGGGGGGCAACTGAAGCTTTCTTT
-,few,TRBJ2-6,TRBV6-5,15,CASSTRQSGANVLTF,TGTGCCAGCAGTACCAGACAGTCTGGGGCCAACGTCCTGACTTTC
TRBD1,-,TRBJ1-2,TRBV6-2/TRBV6-3,14,CASNGQETLYGYTF,TGTGCCAGCAACGGACAGGAGACCCTCTATGGCTACACCTTC
TRBD2,many,TRBJ2-3,TRBV15,14,CATSGGANTDTQYF,TGTGCCACTAGCGGGGGGGCTAACACAGATACGCAGTATTTT
TRBD1,few,TRBJ2-7,TRBV19,16,CASSIHIWDSPYEQYF,TGTGCCAGTAGTATACATATTTGGGACAGCCCCTACGAGCAGTACTTC
-,-,TRBJ2-1,TRBV4-2,13,CASSQFRGAEQFF,TGTGCCAGCAGCCAATTCAGGGGGGCTGAGCAGTTCTTC
-,few,TRBJ2-6,TRBV7-9,18,CASSFQVGKKTGANVLTF,TGTGCCAGCAGCTTCCAGGTCGGCAAAAAAACTGGGGCCAACGTCCTGACTTTC
TRBD1,many,TRBJ2-7,TRBV7-2,12,CASSPTGIEQYF,TGTGCCAGCAGCCCGACAGGGATCGAGCAGTACTTC
TRBD1,few,TRBJ1-2,TRBV5-1,16,CASSLTVEGGDYGYTF,TGCGCCAGCAGTCTTACCGTCGAAGGGGGCGACTATGGCTACACCTTC
TRBD1,-,TRBJ2-5,TRBV18,14,CASSLRDSQETQYF,TGTGCCAGCTCCCTAAGGGACAGCCAAGAGACCCAGTACTTC
-,many,TRBJ1-2,TRBV11-2,13,CASSNTGNYGYTF,TGTGCCAGCAGCAATACAGGGAACTATGGCTACACCTTC
-,-,TRBJ2-7,TRBV7-8,14,CASSLGGLHYEQYF,TGTGCCAGCAGCTTAGGTGGACTACACTACGAGCAGTACTTC
-,few,TRBJ2-3,TRBV7-6,13,CASSISRSDTQYF,TGTGCCAGCAGCATCAGCAGGAGTGATACGCAGTATTTT
-,-,TRBJ2-4,TRBV5-1,15,CASSESLLAKNIQYF,TGCGCCAGCAGCGAGAGTTTGCTAGCCAAAAACATTCAGTACTTC
-,few,TRBJ1-6,TRBV12-3/TRBV12-4,14,CASSPGGGNSPLHF,TGTGCCAGCAGCCCGGGGGGAGGTAATTCACCCCTCCACTTT
-,-,TRBJ1-1,TRBV9,16,CASSVEAGVLNTEAFF,TGTGCCAGCAGCGTAGAGGCAGGGGTCTTGAACACTGAAGCTTTCTTT
TRBD1,-,TRBJ2-2,TRBV2,14,CASTGQGATGELFF,TGTGCCAGCACCGGACAGGGGGCGACCGGGGAGCTGTTTTTT
-,many,TRBJ1-1,TRBV4-2,17,CASSRLIRDAVNTEAFF,TGTGCCAGCAGCCGTCTAATCCGGGACGCCGTGAACACTGAAGCTTTCTTT
TRBD1,few,TRBJ2-6,TRBV11-2,17,CASSPGQGESGANVLTF,TGTGCCAGCAGTCCGGGACAGGGAGAATCTGGGGCCAACGTCCTGACTTTC
-,few,TRBJ2-7,TRBV7-2,14,CASSWSGTNYEQYF,TGTGCCAGCAGTTGGTCCGGGACAAACTACGAGCAGTACTTC
-,few,TRBJ2-3,TRBV6-6,17,CASNPGGLRRGGDTQYF,TGTGCCAGCAACCCTGGGGGCCTTCGGCGAGGGGGAGATACGCAGTATTTT
-,-,TRBJ2-3,TRBV21-1,18,CASSKGPTGADDTDTQYF,TGTGCCAGCAGCAAAGGCCCCACAGGGGCGGATGACACAGATACGCAGTATTTT
-,-,TRBJ2-2,TRBV19,14,CASTVRANTGELFF,TGTGCCAGTACTGTCAGGGCTAACACCGGGGAGCTGTTTTTT
-,many,TRBJ1-5,TRBV19,14,CASTGWNSNQPQHF,TGTGCCAGTACGGGATGGAATAGCAATCAGCCCCAGCATTTT
TRBD1,few,TRBJ2-3,TRBV11-2,15,CASSSATGGTDTQYF,TGTGCCAGCAGCTCGGCGACAGGGGGAACAGATACGCAGTATTTT
TRBD1,few,TRBJ1-2,TRBV4-1,16,CASRGTGTEWFGGYTF,TGCGCCAGCAGGGGAACCGGGACAGAGTGGTTTGGTGGCTACACCTTC
-,-,TRBJ2-3,TRBV5-4,15,CASSLVGSTRDTQYF,TGTGCCAGCAGCTTGGTGGGTAGTACGCGAGATACGCAGTATTTT
TRBD2,-,TRBJ2-7,TRBV11-2,16,CASSLHAGTRFDEQYF,TGTGCCAGCAGCCTTCACGCCGGGACTAGGTTCGACGAGCAGTACTTC
-,-,TRBJ1-2,TRBV6-2/TRBV6-3,15,CASSLTPQRGYGYTF,TGTGCCAGCAGCCTGACGCCCCAAAGAGGTTATGGCTACACCTTC
TRBD1,few,TRBJ2-3,TRBV29-1,12,CSAGQGADTQYF,TGCAGCGCCGGACAGGGAGCAGATACGCAGTATTTT
-,-,TRBJ2-5,TRBV11-2,15,CASSLVAQDQETQYF,TGTGCCAGCAGCTTAGTCGCGCAGGACCAAGAGACCCAGTACTTC
-,-,TRBJ2-5,TRBV20-1,15,CSARERGALEETQYF,TGCAGTGCTAGGGAAAGGGGCGCTCTAGAAGAGACCCAGTACTTC
-,few,TRBJ2-1,TRBV29-1,11,CSVLWSHEQFF,TGCAGCGTTCTCTGGTCGCATGAGCAGTTCTTC
-,few,TRBJ2-3,TRBV18,15,CASSPPGLSTDTQYF,TGTGCCAGCTCACCACCAGGGTTAAGCACAGATACGCAGTATTTT
TRBD1,few,TRBJ2-1,TRBV7-6,15,CASSGPGQGGNEQFF,TGTGCCAGCAGCGGGCCGGGACAGGGGGGCAATGAGCAGTTCTTC
TRBD1,few,TRBJ2-3,TRBV28,15,CASSQTGGLTDTQYF,TGTGCCAGCAGCCAGACAGGGGGCTTAACAGATACGCAGTATTTT
-,-,TRBJ2-7,TRBV7-8,14,CASSLNEFIYEQYF,TGTGCCAGCAGCTTAAACGAATTCATCTACGAGCAGTACTTC
-,few,TRBJ1-2,TRBV14,13,CASSQDQAFGYTF,TGTGCCAGCAGCCAAGACCAGGCTTTTGGCTACACCTTC
-,-,TRBJ1-4,TRBV11-1,13,CASSLGSYEKLFF,TGTGCCAGCAGCCTAGGGAGCTATGAAAAACTGTTTTTT
-,-,TRBJ2-3,TRBV6-6,14,CASRSRDSRGTQYF,TGTGCCAGCAGGTCCCGGGACTCCCGTGGTACGCAGTATTTT
TRBD1,-,TRBJ1-1,TRBV4-3,15,CASSQEGGRGFEAFF,TGCGCCAGCAGCCAAGAAGGGGGCCGGGGGTTTGAAGCTTTCTTT